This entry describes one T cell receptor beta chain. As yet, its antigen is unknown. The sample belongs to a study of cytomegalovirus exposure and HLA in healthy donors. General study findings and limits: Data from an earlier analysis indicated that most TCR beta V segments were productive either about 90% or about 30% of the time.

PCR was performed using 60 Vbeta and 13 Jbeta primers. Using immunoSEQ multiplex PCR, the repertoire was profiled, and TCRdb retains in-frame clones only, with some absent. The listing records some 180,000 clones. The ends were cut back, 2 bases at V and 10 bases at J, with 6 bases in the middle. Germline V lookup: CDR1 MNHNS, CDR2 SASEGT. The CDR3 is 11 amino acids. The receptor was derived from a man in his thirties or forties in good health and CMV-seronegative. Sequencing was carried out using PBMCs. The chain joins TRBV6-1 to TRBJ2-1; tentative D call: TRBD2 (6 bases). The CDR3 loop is CASSERGEQFF. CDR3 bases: TGTGCCAGCAGTGAACGGGGGGAGCAGTTCTTC.